This T cell receptor (beta chain) is from a study of blood T cell repertoires in COVID-19. Study context: T cells, B-cell-depleted T cells, or PBMCs provided the cDNA or gDNA that served as material.

Profiled with immunoSEQ multiplex PCR; TCRdb holds only in-frame clones, not every one. The table has over 70,000 clones, 70% to 90% seen once; the top ten hold 11%. V lost 4 bases, J lost 4 bases, and 4 bases stayed unmatched. Germline V lookup: CDR1 KGHDR, CDR2 SFDVKD. CDR3 length equals 16 residues. This chain uses TRBV24-1 with TRBJ2-3, with 13 bases that match TRBD2. The source is a man aged 60-69 years with COVID-19, enrolled during active disease. The sample was peripheral blood. The CDR3 region is CATSDPGLAGADTQYF. Here the CDR3 DNA reads TGTGCCACCAGTGACCCAGGACTAGCGGGAGCAGATACGCAGTATTTT.